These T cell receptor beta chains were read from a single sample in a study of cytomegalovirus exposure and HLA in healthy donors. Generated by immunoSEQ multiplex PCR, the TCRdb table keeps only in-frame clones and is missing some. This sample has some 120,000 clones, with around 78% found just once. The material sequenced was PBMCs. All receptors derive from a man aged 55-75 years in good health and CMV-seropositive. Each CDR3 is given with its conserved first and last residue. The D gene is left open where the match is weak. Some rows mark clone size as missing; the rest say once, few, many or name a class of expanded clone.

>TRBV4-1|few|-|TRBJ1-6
TGCGCCAGCAGCCAAATGTACGGGAGGTCCTATAATTCACCCCTCCACTTT
CASSQMYGRSYNSPLHF
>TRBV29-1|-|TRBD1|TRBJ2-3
TGCAGCGTTGAGGCCCGACAGGGGTCCCTGGATACGCAGTATTTT
CSVEARQGSLDTQYF
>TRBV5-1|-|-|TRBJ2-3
TGCGCCAGCAGCTTAGGACTGGGCACAGATACGCAGTATTTT
CASSLGLGTDTQYF
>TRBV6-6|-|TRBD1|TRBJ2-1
TGTGCCAGCAGACTTGACAGGGTCGGGGACAATGAGCAGTTCTTC
CASRLDRVGDNEQFF
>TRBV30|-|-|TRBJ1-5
TGTGCCTGGAGTGTTGCGCAGCCCCAGCATTTT
CAWSVAQPQHF
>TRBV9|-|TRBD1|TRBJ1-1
TGTGCCAGCAGCCCCCCGGACAGGGGCCCGTTTGAAGCTTTCTTT
CASSPPDRGPFEAFF
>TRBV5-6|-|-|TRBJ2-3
TGTGCCAGCAGCTTGGAGGGACTTAGTATTTTGAGTACGCAGTATTTT
CASSLEGLSILSTQYF
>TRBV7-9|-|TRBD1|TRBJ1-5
TGTGCCAGCAGCTTCAAAGGGGGCAGTCTTCTAAGCAATCAGCCCCAGCATTTT
CASSFKGGSLLSNQPQHF
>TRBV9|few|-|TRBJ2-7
TGTGCCAGCAGCCCCCGTTGGGGGGGCGTCTACGAGCAGTACTTC
CASSPRWGGVYEQYF
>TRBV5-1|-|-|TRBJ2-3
TGCGCCAGCAGCGAGGGGGACCTCCGCACAGATACGCAGTATTTT
CASSEGDLRTDTQYF
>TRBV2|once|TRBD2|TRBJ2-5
TGTGCCAGCAGTGGCGGGACTAGCGGCCCAAGGACCCAGTACTTC
CASSGGTSGPRTQYF
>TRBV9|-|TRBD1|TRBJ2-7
TGTGCCAGCAGCGTAGGCGGGACAGGGGTCTACGAGCAGTACTTC
CASSVGGTGVYEQYF
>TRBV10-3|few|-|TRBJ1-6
TGTGCCGTCCAAGGGGCGGATGTCCTTGGAGATTCACCCCTCCACTTT
CAVQGADVLGDSPLHF
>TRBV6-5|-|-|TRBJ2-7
TGTGCCAGCAGTTATTTTGGAGGGAGGTACGAGCAGTACTTC
CASSYFGGRYEQYF
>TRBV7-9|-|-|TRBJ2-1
TGTGCCAGCTCAACTAGGTCCGGGGGTGAGCAGTTCTTC
CASSTRSGGEQFF
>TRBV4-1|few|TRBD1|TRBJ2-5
TGCGCCAGCAGCCCCCGGGACAGGGGGCTAGAGACCCAGTACTTC
CASSPRDRGLETQYF
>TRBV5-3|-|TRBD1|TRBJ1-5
TGTGCCAGAAGAAAGGGGACAGGGCCCAATCAGCCCCAGCATTTT
CARRKGTGPNQPQHF
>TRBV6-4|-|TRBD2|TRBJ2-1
TGTGCCAGCAGTGGTACGGGGGGGCCCTACAATGAGCAGTTCTTC
CASSGTGGPYNEQFF
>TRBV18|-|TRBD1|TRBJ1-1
TGTGCCAGCTCACCCTTCAGGGGGGTGGACACTGAAGCTTTCTTT
CASSPFRGVDTEAFF
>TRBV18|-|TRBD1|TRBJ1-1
TGTGCCAGCTCACCAGGGACAGGGACGGCTGAAGCTTTCTTT
CASSPGTGTAEAFF
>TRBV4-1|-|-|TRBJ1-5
TGCGCCAGCAGCCCCGGCCTGCGGAGGGGCAATCAGCCCCAGCATTTT
CASSPGLRRGNQPQHF
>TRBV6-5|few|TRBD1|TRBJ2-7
TGTGCCAGCAGTAGCACCAGGGGGCGTCGGTACGAGCAGTACTTC
CASSSTRGRRYEQYF
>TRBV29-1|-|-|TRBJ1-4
TGCAGCGTTGAAGATGCGGGGATTGAAAAACTGTTTTTT
CSVEDAGIEKLFF
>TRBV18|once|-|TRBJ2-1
TGTGCCAGCTCACCAATTAATTTCGGTGATGAGCAGTTCTTC
CASSPINFGDEQFF
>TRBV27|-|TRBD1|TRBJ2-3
TGTGCCAGCAGTTTGGACAGGTGGACAGATACGCAGTATTTT
CASSLDRWTDTQYF
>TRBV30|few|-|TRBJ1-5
TGTGCCTGGAGTGGTGAATCGGATACGGGTCCCCAGCATTTT
CAWSGESDTGPQHF
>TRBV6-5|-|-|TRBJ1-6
TGTGCCAGCAGGGGCGGGGGGGCTTATAATTCACCCCTCCACTTT
CASRGGGAYNSPLHF
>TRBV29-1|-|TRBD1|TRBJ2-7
TGCAGCGTTACGAGGAGTAGGCAGGGGGCTGACGAGCAGTACTTC
CSVTRSRQGADEQYF
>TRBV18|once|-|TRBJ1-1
TGTGCCAGCTCACCACAGCAGAGGGGAGGGACTGAAGCTTTCTTT
CASSPQQRGGTEAFF
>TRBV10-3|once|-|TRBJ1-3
TGTGCCATCAGAGGACTTGGGAGTTTTGGAAGCACCATATATTTT
CAIRGLGSFGSTIYF
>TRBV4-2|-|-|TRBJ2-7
TGTGCCAGCAGCCAAGAGGCCCGCCAGGGGGGTCGCTCCTACGAGCAGTACTTC
CASSQEARQGGRSYEQYF
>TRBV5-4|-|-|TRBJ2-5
TGTGCCAGCAGCTTCCAGGGCCAAGAGACCCAGTACTTC
CASSFQGQETQYF
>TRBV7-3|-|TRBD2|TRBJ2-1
TGTGCCAGCAGCTTTGTTGCGGGGGGGTACAATGAGCAGTTCTTC
CASSFVAGGYNEQFF
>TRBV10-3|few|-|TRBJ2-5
TGTGCCATCAGTGAGTCGAAGGCGGGGAACCAAGAGACCCAGTACTTC
CAISESKAGNQETQYF
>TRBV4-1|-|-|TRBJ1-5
TGCGCCAGCCCCCCAGGGCAGCCCCAGCATTTT
CASPPGQPQHF
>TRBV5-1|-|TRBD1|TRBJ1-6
TGCGCCAGCAGGGAGACAGGGTCTAATTCACCCCTCCACTTT
CASRETGSNSPLHF
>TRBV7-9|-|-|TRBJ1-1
TGTGCCAGCCACGGGGTTTTGGGAACTGAAGCTTTCTTT
CASHGVLGTEAFF
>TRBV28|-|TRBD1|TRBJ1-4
TGTGCCAGCAGTTTAAACGGACAGGGAATAAATGAAAAACTGTTTTTT
CASSLNGQGINEKLFF
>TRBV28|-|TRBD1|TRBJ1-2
TGTGCCAGCACAATGGACAGGGGTTCTTACGGCTACACCTTC
CASTMDRGSYGYTF
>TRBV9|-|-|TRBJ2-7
TGTGCCAGCAGCGTAGACCCAGGGGGGTCCTACGAGCAGTACTTC
CASSVDPGGSYEQYF
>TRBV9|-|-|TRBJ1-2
TGTGCCAGCAGCCGAGGAGGGGTGGTAGTCTATGGCTACACCTTC
CASSRGGVVVYGYTF
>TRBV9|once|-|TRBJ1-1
TGTGCCAGCAGCCCCCTTACGGGGAACACTGAAGCTTTCTTT
CASSPLTGNTEAFF
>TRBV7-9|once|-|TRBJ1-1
TGTGCCAGCAGCTTAGTACACAGCGAAGCTTTCTTT
CASSLVHSEAFF
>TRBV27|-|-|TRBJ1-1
TGTGCCAGCAGTTTACCCCGAAGGACAGAGAACACTGAAGCTTTCTTT
CASSLPRRTENTEAFF
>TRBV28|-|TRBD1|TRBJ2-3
TGTGCCAGCAGCCAAGTTGAATTCAGGGGGAGATGGACAGATACGCAGTATTTT
CASSQVEFRGRWTDTQYF
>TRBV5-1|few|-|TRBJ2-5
TGCGCCAGCAGCCGGGAAGCAGGGGAAGAGACCCAGTACTTC
CASSREAGEETQYF
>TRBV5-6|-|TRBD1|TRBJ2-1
TGTGCCAGCAGCAACACAGGGGGCGCGGAAAATGAGCAGTTCTTC
CASSNTGGAENEQFF
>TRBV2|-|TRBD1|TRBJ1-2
TGTGCCAGCAGGCAGACAGGGGGCACCTATGGCTACACCTTC
CASRQTGGTYGYTF
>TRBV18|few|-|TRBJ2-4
TGTGCCAGCTCACCACCCGGGAGCAAAAACATTCAGTACTTC
CASSPPGSKNIQYF